This T cell receptor (beta chain) was sequenced for a study of T cells in Graves' hyperthyroidism and ophthalmopathy. TCR beta CDR3 sequences were amplified from RNA transcripts. The HTBI primer set drove a first-round RT-PCR of the TCR CDR3. TCRdb analysed the multiplex PCR reads with MiXCR anew, one entry per CDR3 protein. In the table there are 600,000 to 900,000 distinct CDR3 sequences, about 16% of which are singletons. The authors deemed Graves' hyperthyroidism stable absent ophthalmopathy progression within 18 months. Germline CDR1 reads LGHDT; CDR2 reads YNNKEL (reference sequence). J gave up 0 bases and V 5 bases, and 7 bases lay outside the gene matches. The CDR3 loop spans 15 amino acids.

The chain uses TRBV3-1 and TRBJ2-7, with 7 bases lining up with TRBD1. The sequence was obtained from a man between 18 and 29 years old with Graves' hyperthyroidism. Sequenced: blood. Written as DNA, the CDR3 is TGTGCCAGCAGCTTCTCCGGGACAGCCTCCTACGAGCAGTACTTC. Translation gives CASSFSGTASYEQYF.